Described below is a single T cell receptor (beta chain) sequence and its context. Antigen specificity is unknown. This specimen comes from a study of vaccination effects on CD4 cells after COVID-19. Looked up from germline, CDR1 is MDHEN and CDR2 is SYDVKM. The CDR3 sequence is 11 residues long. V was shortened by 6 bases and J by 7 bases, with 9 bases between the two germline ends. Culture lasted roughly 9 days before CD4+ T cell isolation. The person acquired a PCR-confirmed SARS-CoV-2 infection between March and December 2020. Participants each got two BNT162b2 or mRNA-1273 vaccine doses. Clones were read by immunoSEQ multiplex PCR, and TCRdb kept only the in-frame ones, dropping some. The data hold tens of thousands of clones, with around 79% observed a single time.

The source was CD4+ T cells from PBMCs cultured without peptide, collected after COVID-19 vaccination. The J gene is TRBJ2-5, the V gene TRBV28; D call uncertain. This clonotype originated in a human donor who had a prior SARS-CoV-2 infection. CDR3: CASRGWGTQYF. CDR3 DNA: TGTGCCAGCAGGGGGTGGGGGACCCAGTACTTC.